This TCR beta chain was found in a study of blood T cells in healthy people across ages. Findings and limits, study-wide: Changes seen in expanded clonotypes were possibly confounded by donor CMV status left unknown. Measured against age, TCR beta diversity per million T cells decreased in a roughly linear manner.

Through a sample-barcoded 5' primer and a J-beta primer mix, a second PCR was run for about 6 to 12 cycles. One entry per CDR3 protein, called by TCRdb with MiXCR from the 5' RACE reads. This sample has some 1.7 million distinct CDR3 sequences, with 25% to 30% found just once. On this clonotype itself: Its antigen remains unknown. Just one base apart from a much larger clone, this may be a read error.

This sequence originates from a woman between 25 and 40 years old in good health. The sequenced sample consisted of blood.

The CDR3 sequence is CSVEKDRPEQYF. CDR3 nucleotides: TGCAGCGTTGAAAAAGACAGGCCTGAGCAGTACTTC. The chain employs TRBV29-1 and TRBJ2-7, with TRBD1 as a possible D gene (6 bases). V was clipped by 2 bases and J by 7 bases, with 12 bases between them. The CDR3 is 12 residues long. The germline V gene encodes CDR1 SQVTM and CDR2 ANQGSEA.